The sequence of this T cell receptor beta chain was determined in a study of blood T cells in healthy people across ages. Looking at the study overall: About one barcoded beta molecule was captured per two T cells (by template switching).

CDR3 length: 15 residues. V was trimmed by 5 bases and J by 0 bases, leaving 11 bases between them. The germline gives CDR1 SGHTA, CDR2 FQGNSA. Then a second PCR, running roughly 7 to 11 cycles, was carried out with a sample-barcoded 5' primer and a J-beta primer mix. CDR3-containing paired-end reads numbered at least 2.5 million in each sample. One entry per CDR3 protein, called by TCRdb with MiXCR from the 5' RACE reads. Among around 900,000 distinct CDR3 sequences listed, about 28% were seen once. This clonotype was detected ten times or more. The genes are TRBV7-2 and TRBJ2-1; D is uncertain. Sequencing used blood. The TCR comes from a woman older than 75 in good health. The CDR3, as DNA: TGTGCCAGCAGCCCAAGGACGGGCTCCTACAATGAGCAGTTCTTC. Protein: CASSPRTGSYNEQFF.